This TCR beta chain appears in the sequencing data of a study of a mutant IDH1 vaccine in newly diagnosed glioma. Turning to the study itself: Treated patients had a mean age of approximately 40 years and a sex split that was around 60% male and around 38% female. Standard pretreatment was either radiotherapy, temozolomide, or, for most, radiochemotherapy with temozolomide.

Using immunoSEQ multiplex PCR, the repertoire was profiled, and TCRdb retains in-frame clones only, with some absent. The table shows some 80,000 clones, with around 85% occurring only once. Regarding the study as a whole: Pseudoprogression seemed unrelated to changes in top peripheral T cell clonotypes.

Described time point: week 23, last vaccination. In every dose of vaccine, 300 ug of mutant IDH1 20-mer peptide was given alongside topical imiquimod. V lost 4 bases, J lost 0 bases, and 3 bases stayed unmatched. This CDR3 spans 14 amino acids. Per germline, CDR1 SGHNT and CDR2 YYREEE (reference sequence). In regard to this clone: Its target is not known.

The genes are TRBV5-4 and TRBJ2-7; the match to TRBD1 covers 8 bases. The clonotype was recovered from a woman between 45 and 65 years old with glioma. The specimen was PBMCs, collected from a glioma patient whose treatment included an IDH1 peptide vaccine. CDR3 in DNA: TGTGCCAGCAGCGAGGGACAGGACTCCTACGAGCAGTACTTC. It specifies CASSEGQDSYEQYF.